Presented here are 24 T cell receptor beta chains from one specimen sequenced in a study of blood T cell repertoires in COVID-19. The assay was immunoSEQ multiplex PCR, and TCRdb's table has in-frame clones only and misses some. The sample holds about 240,000 clones, around three quarters seen once. Sequenced: peripheral blood. The receptors were sampled from a woman aged 80 or over with acute or convalescent COVID-19.

V and J are TRBV5-1 and TRBJ1-1; 8 nucleotides line up with TRBD1. The J segment lost 0 bases and the V segment lost 3 bases, leaving 4 bases of the junction unmatched. This CDR3 comprises 15 residues. Germline assignment: CDR1 SGHRS and CDR2 YFSETQ. CDR3 coding DNA: TGCGCCAGCAGCTATTCGACAGGGGTGAACACTGAAGCTTTCTTT. Translating gives CASSYSTGVNTEAFF. Combining the CDR3 with reference TRBV5-1 and TRBJ1-1 gives the whole variable domain KAGVTQTPRYLIKTRGQQVTLSCSPISGHRSVSWYQQTPGQGLQFLFEYFSETQRNKGNFPGRFSGRQFSNSRSEMNVSTLELGDSALYLCASSYSTGVNTEAFFGQGTRLTVV.

The chain links TRBV6-2 or TRBV6-3 to TRBJ1-5; D is uncertain. CDR3 length equals 15 residues. In germline, CDR1 is MNHEY, CDR2 SVGEGT. V was pared by 6 bases and J by 7 bases, with 19 bases between. The CDR3 nucleotides read TGTGCCAGCAGCGGCGGGGTAGGGCCGGCCCAGCCCCAGCATTTT. Its translation is CASSGGVGPAQPQHF.

V usage is TRBV27 and J usage is TRBJ1-2, with TRBD1 matching over 10 bases. The CDR3 loop spans 14 amino acids. The ends lost 5 bases at V and 8 bases at J; junction bases unmatched: 8. Germline V gene lookup returns CDR1 MNHEY and CDR2 SMNVEV (reference sequence). The CDR3 is CASSPVDRGRGYTF. Written as DNA, the CDR3 is TGTGCCAGCAGTCCCGTCGACAGGGGGCGAGGCTACACCTTC.

This clone has only one observation. The rearrangement links TRBV19 to TRBJ2-5; 7 bases agree with TRBD2. The CDR3 is 14 residues long. With 7 bases clipped from V and 1 base from J, the junction kept 6 bases outside the gene matches. Germline CDR1 is LNHDA and CDR2 is SQIVND (reference sequence). The CDR3 sequence is CASNDGGIQETQYF. The CDR3 region has the DNA TGTGCCAGTAATGACGGGGGGATCCAAGAGACCCAGTACTTC.

This clone came up many times. This rearrangement joins TRBV12-3 or TRBV12-4 to TRBJ2-3; 9 bases fit TRBD2. CDR3 length equals 13 residues. J lost 15 bases, V lost 6 bases, and 13 bases had no gene match. The CDR3 region has the DNA TGTGCCAGCAGAGCTAGCGGGGCGGGGTTGATATATTTT. It encodes CASRASGAGLIYF.

The chain carries TRBV7-3 and TRBJ2-3; TRBD2 matches at 7 bases. Trimming took 2 bases from V and 1 from J; bases not matched to a gene: 9. Germline loops: CDR1 SGHTA, CDR2 FQGTGA. The CDR3 extends over 17 amino acids. Here the CDR3 reads CASSLGRGGVGTDTQYF. DNA of the CDR3: TGTGCCAGCAGCTTAGGGAGGGGCGGGGTAGGCACAGATACGCAGTATTTT. Together with reference TRBV7-3 and TRBJ2-3, the CDR3 gives the full variable domain: GAGVSQTPSNKVTEKGKYVELRCDPISGHTALYWYRQSLGQGPEFLIYFQGTGAADDSGLPNDRFFAVRPEGSVSTLKIQRTERGDSAVYLCASSLGRGGVGTDTQYFGPGTRLTVL.

V is TRBV20-1 and J is TRBJ2-1; no clear D gene. The CDR3 is 12 amino acids. Looked up from germline, CDR1 is DFQATT and CDR2 is SNEGSKA (reference sequence). V dropped 3 bases and J dropped 8 bases, with 11 bases sitting between them. The CDR3 here is CSASHSFYEQFF. The CDR3 bases are TGCAGTGCTAGTCATAGTTTCTATGAGCAGTTCTTC.

The V call is TRBV5-1, the J call TRBJ2-5; 7 positions agree with TRBD1. This CDR3 contains 14 residues. V was clipped by 2 bases and J by 0 bases; unmatched bases: 1. Germline values: CDR1 SGHRS, CDR2 YFSETQ. The CDR3 DNA reads as TGCGCCAGCAGCTTTGGGACAGACCAAGAGACCCAGTACTTC. Translated, it gives CASSFGTDQETQYF.

In its sample, this clone was seen a few times. The V gene is TRBV7-8, the J gene TRBJ2-7; 7 bases line up with TRBD1. With 5 bases clipped from V and 0 bases from J, the junction kept 7 bases outside the gene matches. This CDR3 region has 15 residues. Germline CDR1 and CDR2: SGHVS and FQNEAQ. The CDR3 region is CASSPRQGFSYEQYF. For the CDR3, the DNA is TGTGCCAGCAGCCCCCGACAGGGTTTCTCCTACGAGCAGTACTTC.

The V and J genes are TRBV4-3 and TRBJ2-3, with D hard to call. The CDR3 length is 16 residues. The germline V and J ends were trimmed by 4 bases and 0 bases, with 14 bases remaining between them. Germline values: CDR1 LGHNA, CDR2 YSLEER. The CDR3: CASSRKFGSSTDTQYF. The CDR3 region has the DNA TGCGCCAGCAGCCGAAAATTTGGCTCTAGCACAGATACGCAGTATTTT.

V and J are TRBV7-9 and TRBJ2-2; the D gene is possibly TRBD1 (5 bases). Germline CDR1 and CDR2: SEHNR and FQNEAQ (reference sequence). The V and J ends lost 5 bases and 2 bases respectively, with 12 bases between them. The CDR3 has 15 residues. This CDR3 reads CASSPWQGNTGELFF. For the CDR3, the DNA is TGTGCCAGCAGCCCCTGGCAGGGAAACACCGGGGAGCTGTTTTTT.

The chain employs TRBV10-3 and TRBJ1-2; 7 bases fit TRBD1. Germline CDR1 reads ENHRY; CDR2 reads SYGVKD. The V gene end was trimmed by 7 bases and the J gene end by 3 bases; junction bases not matched to a gene: 8. The CDR3 sequence is 14 residues long. CDR3 sequence reads: CAININQGDYGYTF. DNA of the CDR3: TGTGCCATCAATATAAACCAGGGGGACTATGGCTACACCTTC.

The chain couples TRBV11-2 to TRBJ2-2; 8 positions match TRBD2. Germline V gene lookup returns CDR1 SGHAT and CDR2 FQNNGV. V trimming: 5 bases; J trimming: 6 bases; junction bases outside the gene matches: 14. The CDR3 runs 17 residues. This CDR3 reads CASSIRSAGAGAGELFF. The DNA of the CDR3 is TGTGCCAGCAGCATTCGTTCAGCGGGAGCCGGCGCCGGGGAGCTGTTTTTT. Together with reference TRBV11-2 and TRBJ2-2, the CDR3 gives the full variable domain: EAGVAQSPRYKIIEKRQSVAFWCNPISGHATLYWYQQILGQGPKLLIQFQNNGVVDDSQLPKDRFSAERLKGVDSTLKIQPAKLEDSAVYLCASSIRSAGAGAGELFFGEGSRLTVL.

J is TRBJ1-5 and V is TRBV27; a possible D gene is TRBD1 (6 bases). The germline V gene encodes CDR1 MNHEY and CDR2 SMNVEV (reference sequence). The CDR3 length is 16 residues. Trimming left V 6 bases short and J 0 bases short, with 15 bases between. The DNA of the CDR3 is TGTGCCAGCAGCCCTCTCAGGGGTAGTAGCAATCAGCCCCAGCATTTT. This codes for CASSPLRGSSNQPQHF.

This clone has just one count. CDR3: CASRPTSGASYNEQFF. CDR3 sequence (DNA): TGTGCCAGCAGGCCGACTAGCGGGGCTTCCTACAATGAGCAGTTCTTC. The rearrangement joins TRBV2 to TRBJ2-1, with TRBD2 matching over 11 bases. Looked up from germline, CDR1 is SNHLY and CDR2 is FYNNEI. The CDR3 totals 16 residues. Trimming at V came to 6 bases and at J to 1 base, leaving 5 bases not matched to a gene. Full variable domain (outside the CDR3, taken from reference TRBV2 and TRBJ2-1): EPEVTQTPSHQVTQMGQEVILRCVPISNHLYFYWYRQILGQKVEFLVSFYNNEISEKSEIFDDQFSVERPDGSNFTLKIRSTKLEDSAMYFCASRPTSGASYNEQFFGPGTRLTVL.

CDR3 amino acids: CASRGTASSYEQYF. The CDR3 nucleotides are TGTGCCAGCCGTGGGACAGCCAGCTCCTACGAGCAGTACTTC. This rearrangement joins TRBV2 to TRBJ2-7, with TRBD1 identical over 7 bases. V lost 8 bases, J lost 0 bases, and 7 bases stayed unmatched. This CDR3 spans 14 amino acids. Germline V CDR1 and CDR2: SNHLY, FYNNEI.

This sequence joins TRBV5-1 and TRBJ1-2; TRBD1 matches at 8 bases. This CDR3 spans 16 amino acids. In germline, CDR1 is SGHRS, CDR2 YFSETQ. V gave up 0 bases and J gave up 6 bases; unmatched junction bases: 10. DNA for the CDR3: TGCGCCAGCAGCTTGGCCCAGCGGACAGGGAGACATGGCTACACCTTC. It yields the protein CASSLAQRTGRHGYTF. The variable domain in full, completed from reference TRBV5-1 and TRBJ1-2, reads KAGVTQTPRYLIKTRGQQVTLSCSPISGHRSVSWYQQTPGQGLQFLFEYFSETQRNKGNFPGRFSGRQFSNSRSEMNVSTLELGDSALYLCASSLAQRTGRHGYTFGSGTRLTVV.

The CDR3 DNA reads as TGTGCCTGGAGTGGTGACACAGGCAGGACTGAAGCTTTCTTT. It encodes CAWSGDTGRTEAFF. This rearrangement joins TRBV30 to TRBJ1-1; tentative D call: TRBD1 (5 bases). Per germline, CDR1 GTSNPN and CDR2 SVGIG (reference sequence). CDR3 size: 14 residues. The V end lost 1 base, the J end lost 5 bases, and 14 bases lay between the germline ends. Drawing the rest from reference TRBV30 and TRBJ1-1, the complete variable domain is SQTIHQWPATLVQPVGSPLSLECTVEGTSNPNLYWYRQAAGRGLQLLFYSVGIGQISSEVPQNLSASRPQDRQFILSSKKLLLSDSGFYLCAWSGDTGRTEAFFGQGTRLTVV.

This sequence joins TRBV10-3 and TRBJ2-5, with D uncertain. CDR3 length: 14 amino acids. Germline loops: CDR1 ENHRY, CDR2 SYGVKD. V lost 2 bases, J lost 0 bases, and 7 bases lay in between. CDR3 amino acids: CAISEGQYQETQYF. The CDR3 nucleotides read TGTGCCATCAGTGAGGGCCAGTACCAAGAGACCCAGTACTTC.

This chain connects TRBV5-1 to TRBJ1-5, with 9 bases lining up with TRBD1. Germline assignment: CDR1 SGHRS and CDR2 YFSETQ. Germline trimming cut 4 bases from V and 3 bases from J; bases unmatched to any gene: 5. The length of the CDR3 is 15 residues. In nucleotides, the CDR3 is TGCGCCAGCAGCGATGGGACAGGGTTCAATCAGCCCCAGCATTTT. It codes for CASSDGTGFNQPQHF.

The CDR3 DNA sequence: TGTGCCAGCAGTGAACCCCAGACAGGGAACACTGAAGCTTTCTTT. This sequence encodes CASSEPQTGNTEAFF. The chain recombines TRBV25-1 with TRBJ1-1, with TRBD1 as a possible D gene (6 bases). V lost 2 bases, J lost 1 base, and 11 bases lay in between. Germline V gene lookup returns CDR1 MGHDK and CDR2 SYGVNS. The CDR3 is 15 amino acids.

CDR3 in DNA: TGTGCCAGCACCTTCGGACTGCAAGAGACCCAGTACTTC. Translation: CASTFGLQETQYF. The chain has TRBV11-2 and TRBJ2-5, with D possibly matching TRBD2 (5 bases). CDR3 length: 13 residues. V was trimmed by 7 bases and J by 2 bases, leaving 11 bases between them. The germline CDR1 and CDR2 sequences are SGHAT and FQNNGV.

The chain joins TRBV6-6 to TRBJ1-5, with D perhaps matching TRBD1 (6 bases). V was clipped by 5 bases and J by 0 bases, with 11 bases between them. The CDR3 extends over 15 amino acids. The germline CDR1 and CDR2 sequences are MNHNY and SVGAGI (reference sequence). The CDR3 DNA reads as TGTGCCAGCAGTGATCCGGGACATAGCAATCAGCCCCAGCATTTT. Translating it yields CASSDPGHSNQPQHF.

The chain is built from TRBV2 and TRBJ2-1; no clear D. Per germline, CDR1 SNHLY and CDR2 FYNNEI. V lost 1 base, J lost 2 bases, and 3 bases lay in between. The CDR3 has 13 residues. The CDR3 DNA is TGTGCCAGCAGTGAAGGGCCCTACAATGAGCAGTTCTTC. Its translation: CASSEGPYNEQFF.